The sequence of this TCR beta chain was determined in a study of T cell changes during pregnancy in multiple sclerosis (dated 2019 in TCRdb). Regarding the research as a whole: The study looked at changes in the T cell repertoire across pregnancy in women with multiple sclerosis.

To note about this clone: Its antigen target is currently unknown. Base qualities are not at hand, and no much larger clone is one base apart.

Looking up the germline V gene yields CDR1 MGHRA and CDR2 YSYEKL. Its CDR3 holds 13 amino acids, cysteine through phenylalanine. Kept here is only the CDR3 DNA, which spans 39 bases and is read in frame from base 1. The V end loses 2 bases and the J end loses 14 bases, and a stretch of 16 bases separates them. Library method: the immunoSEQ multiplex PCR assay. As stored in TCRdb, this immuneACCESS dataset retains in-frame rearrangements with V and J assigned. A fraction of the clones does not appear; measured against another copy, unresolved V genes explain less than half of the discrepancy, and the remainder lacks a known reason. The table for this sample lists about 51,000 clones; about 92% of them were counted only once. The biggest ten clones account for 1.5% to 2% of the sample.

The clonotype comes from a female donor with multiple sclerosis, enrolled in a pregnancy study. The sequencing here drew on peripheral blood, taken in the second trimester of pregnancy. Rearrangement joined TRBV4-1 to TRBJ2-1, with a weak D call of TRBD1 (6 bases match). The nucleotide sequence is TGCGCCAGCAGCCAAATTTGGGCAGGGGAAAAGTTCTTC. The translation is CASSQIWAGEKFF.